A single sample gave rise to the 27 T cell receptor beta chains below, sequenced in a study of blood T cell repertoires in COVID-19. Clones were read by immunoSEQ multiplex PCR, and TCRdb kept only the in-frame ones, dropping some. Among 150,000 to 180,000 clones listed, approximately 86% were seen once. Source material: peripheral blood. The receptors come from a man aged 60-69 years with COVID-19, enrolled during active disease.

The chain links TRBV5-4 to TRBJ1-6; D uncertain. Per germline, CDR1 SGHNT and CDR2 YYREEE (reference sequence). The germline V and J ends were trimmed by 0 bases and 9 bases, with 4 bases remaining between them. CDR3 length: 12 amino acids. As DNA, the CDR3 is TGTGCCAGCAGCTTGGCACTTTCACCCCTCCACTTT. The encoded protein is CASSLALSPLHF.

CDR3 amino acids: CASSVEGQKQFF. The CDR3 DNA follows: TGTGCCAGCAGCGTAGAGGGACAGAAGCAGTTCTTC. The chain is built from TRBV7-3 and TRBJ2-1; 7 bases agree with TRBD1. Germline CDR1 reads SGHTA; CDR2 reads FQGTGA. The CDR3 length is 12 residues. The junction had 6 bases not matched to a gene; V was cut back by 5 bases and J by 11 bases.

The genes are TRBV10-3 and TRBJ1-1, with D possibly matching TRBD1 (6 bases). CDR1 is ENHRY, CDR2 SYGVKD, per germline. The CDR3 runs to 14 residues. V lost 9 bases to trimming and J lost 7 bases, with 21 bases between them. This CDR3 reads CAISNPTGDYEAFF. The CDR3 DNA reads TGTGCCATAAGCAACCCGACAGGAGATTATGAAGCTTTCTTT.

This chain connects TRBV2 to TRBJ2-7, with 7 bases aligning to TRBD2. Germline V gene data show CDR1 as SNHLY and CDR2 as FYNNEI. The V gene end was trimmed by 0 bases and the J gene end by 12 bases; junction bases not matched to a gene: 2. The CDR3 has 11 residues. The CDR3 sequence: CASSEAGGSYF. CDR3 coding DNA: TGTGCCAGCAGTGAAGCGGGAGGGTCGTACTTC.

The chain links TRBV28 to TRBJ1-3, with D possibly TRBD1 on 6 matching bases. The CDR3 contains 15 residues. Trimming left V 6 bases short and J 0 bases short, with 12 bases between. Germline CDR1 and CDR2: MDHEN and SYDVKM. In nucleotides, the CDR3 is TGTGCCAGCAGACAACAGGGAGACTCTGGAAACACCATATATTTT. This codes for CASRQQGDSGNTIYF.

The chain combines TRBV7-9 with TRBJ1-6; D is unclear. The CDR3 runs to 15 residues. From germline, CDR1 is SEHNR and CDR2 FQNEAQ (reference sequence). Deletions cut 3 bases from V and 0 bases from J, with 6 bases between. The CDR3 reads CASSLMSSYNSPLHF. The CDR3 bases are TGTGCCAGCAGCTTGATGAGCTCCTATAATTCACCCCTCCACTTT.

The V and J genes are TRBV5-1 and TRBJ2-2; 13 nucleotides line up with TRBD2. The CDR3 has 16 residues. Germline CDR1 SGHRS, CDR2 YFSETQ. V trimming: 2 bases; J trimming: 7 bases; junction bases outside the gene matches: 5. Written as DNA, the CDR3 is TGCGCCAGCAGCTTAAGGACTAGCGGGGGTATCGGGGAGCTGTTTTTT. Protein: CASSLRTSGGIGELFF.

The chain carries TRBV7-2 and TRBJ1-6; TRBD1 aligns across 10 bases. With V trimmed by 1 base and J by 14 bases, 5 bases remained unmatched. The CDR3 contains 14 residues. Germline CDR1 reads SGHTA; CDR2 reads FQGNSA. The CDR3 loop reads CASSLGGTGETLHF. In DNA form, the CDR3 reads TGTGCCAGCAGCTTAGGGGGGACAGGGGAGACCCTCCACTTT. Looking up the rest from reference TRBV7-2 and TRBJ1-6 gives the full variable domain: GAGVSQSPSNKVTEKGKDVELRCDPISGHTALYWYRQSLGQGLEFLIYFQGNSAPDKSGLPSDRFSAERTGGSVSTLTIQRTQQEDSAVYLCASSLGGTGETLHFGNGTRLTVT.

This clone appeared a single time. This rearrangement joins TRBV7-2 to TRBJ1-5; 7 bases align to TRBD1. The germline V gene has CDR1 SGHTA and CDR2 FQGNSA. This CDR3 has 17 amino acids. The trim removed 5 bases at V and 2 bases at J, leaving 12 bases unmatched. The CDR3 loop is CASSQRGPELGNQPQHF. Here the CDR3 DNA reads TGTGCCAGCAGCCAAAGGGGGCCAGAATTGGGCAATCAGCCCCAGCATTTT.

This clone was counted only a few times. The rearrangement joins TRBV11-2 to TRBJ1-3, with D possibly being TRBD1 (5 bases). The CDR3 has 17 amino acids. Germline V gene data show CDR1 as SGHAT and CDR2 as FQNNGV. Trimming removed 6 bases at V and 0 bases at J, with 18 bases between. The CDR3 region has the DNA TGTGCCAGCAGTTACCTTACGGGACTGAGCTCTGGAAACACCATATATTTT. This codes for CASSYLTGLSSGNTIYF. The full variable domain, completed using reference TRBV11-2 and TRBJ1-3, is EAGVAQSPRYKIIEKRQSVAFWCNPISGHATLYWYQQILGQGPKLLIQFQNNGVVDDSQLPKDRFSAERLKGVDSTLKIQPAKLEDSAVYLCASSYLTGLSSGNTIYFGEGSWLTVV.

This clone has just a few counts. The chain joins TRBV6-5 to TRBJ2-7; 8 nucleotides align to TRBD1. Germline V gives CDR1 MNHEY, CDR2 SVGAGI. The ends lost 6 bases at V and 4 bases at J; junction bases unmatched: 11. The CDR3 runs to 15 residues. Here the CDR3 reads CASSPPATGDYEQYF. The CDR3 bases are TGTGCCAGCAGCCCCCCCGCGACAGGGGATTACGAGCAGTACTTC.

This clone was counted between two and nine times. This chain connects TRBV6-5 to TRBJ2-5; a weak D match, TRBD2 (6 bases). The CDR3 loop spans 14 amino acids. The germline V gene has CDR1 MNHEY and CDR2 SVGAGI. With 5 bases removed from V and 3 bases from J, the gap between germline ends came to 13 bases. The DNA for the CDR3 is TGTGCCAGCAGTCGCGGGGCCTTCGAAGAGACCCAGTACTTC. Its translation: CASSRGAFEETQYF.

The chain uses TRBV11-2 and TRBJ2-1, with 9 bases identical to TRBD2. The CDR3 is 14 residues long. CDR1 SGHAT and CDR2 FQNNGV come from the germline V gene. Trimming at V came to 10 bases and at J to 3 bases, leaving 7 bases not matched to a gene. This CDR3 reads CATSSGTNYNEQFF. DNA for the CDR3: TGTGCCACATCTAGCGGGACTAACTACAATGAGCAGTTCTTC.

The genes are TRBV4-1 and TRBJ2-3; 9 bases line up with TRBD2. This CDR3 is 18 amino acids long. Germline V gene sequence: CDR1 MGHRA, CDR2 YSYEKL. The V and J ends lost 0 bases and 4 bases, in that order; junction bases with no gene match: 11. DNA for the CDR3: TGCGCCAGCAGCCAAGACAGGCGGGGGGGAGAACTCTCAGATACGCAGTATTTT. Encoded protein: CASSQDRRGGELSDTQYF.

This clone has only a few counts. The chain couples TRBV10-3 to TRBJ1-2; 7 bases are shared with TRBD1. The CDR3 spans 14 residues. V was pared by 5 bases and J by 8 bases, with 11 bases of the junction left unmatched. CDR1 and CDR2 from the germline V gene are ENHRY and SYGVKD. In DNA form, the CDR3 reads TGTGCCATCAGTAGTAAGACGACAGGGCAGGGCTACACCTTC. Translation gives CAISSKTTGQGYTF.

This clone has only a few counts. The V call is TRBV5-1, the J call TRBJ1-5; 7 nucleotides align to TRBD1. The CDR3 extends over 15 amino acids. Germline V gives CDR1 SGHRS, CDR2 YFSETQ. J lost 1 base, V lost 5 bases, and 6 bases had no gene match. Written as DNA, the CDR3 is TGCGCCAGCAGTATTGAGGGACAGAGCAATCAGCCCCAGCATTTT. As protein: CASSIEGQSNQPQHF.

Only one count was recorded for this clone. The V call is TRBV11-2, the J call TRBJ2-3; TRBD2 aligns across 7 bases. Trimming removed 1 base from V and 5 bases from J; junction bases left unmatched: 15. This CDR3 is 18 amino acids long. Germline lookup yields CDR1 SGHAT and CDR2 FQNNGV. DNA of the CDR3: TGTGCCAGCAGCTTAGCCCGACCTAGCGGACCCTGGGTAGATACGCAGTATTTT. Translated, it gives CASSLARPSGPWVDTQYF.

V and J are TRBV12-3 or TRBV12-4 and TRBJ2-3, with D perhaps TRBD2 (5 bases). This CDR3 region has 13 residues. Trimming cost V 3 bases and J 4 bases, with 8 bases left between them. As DNA, the CDR3 is TGTGCCAGCAGTTTCGGGATCGCAGATACGCAGTATTTT. Protein sequence: CASSFGIADTQYF.

This chain connects TRBV19 to TRBJ1-5; the match to TRBD1 covers 11 bases. Germline loops: CDR1 LNHDA, CDR2 SQIVND (reference sequence). This CDR3 comprises 19 residues. Trimming cost V 4 bases and J 1 base; bases outside gene matches: 12. In DNA, the CDR3 is TGTGCCAGTAGTACAGGACAGGGGGCTCGAGCGCGGAGCAATCAGCCCCAGCATTTT. Its translation: CASSTGQGARARSNQPQHF.

The CDR3: CASSYVGANTEAFF. The CDR3, as DNA: TGTGCCAGCAGTTACGTGGGGGCCAACACTGAAGCTTTCTTT. The chain uses TRBV6-5 and TRBJ1-1; TRBD1 is a possible D gene (6 bases). The CDR3 totals 14 residues. Trimming took off 2 bases at V and 2 bases at J, with 9 bases between the two ends. Germline V gives CDR1 MNHEY, CDR2 SVGAGI.

The chain recombines TRBV10-1 with TRBJ2-3; TRBD1 might be the D (5 bases). The CDR3 is 16 residues long. Germline CDR1 and CDR2: WNHNN and SYGVQD (reference sequence). Trimming removed 2 bases at V and 0 bases at J, with 12 bases between. CDR3 sequence (DNA): TGCGCCAGCAGTGAGACTCTACAGGCGAGCACAGATACGCAGTATTTT. It translates to CASSETLQASTDTQYF.

This chain uses TRBV6-1 with TRBJ2-7; TRBD2 matches 11 bases. CDR3 length: 16 residues. The junction had 4 bases not matched to a gene; V was cut back by 0 bases and J by 3 bases. Germline values: CDR1 MNHNS, CDR2 SASEGT. CDR3 in DNA: TGTGCCAGCAGTGAAGCTTGGGGGACTAGCGGCTACGAGCAGTACTTC. It translates to CASSEAWGTSGYEQYF.

The chain joins TRBV18 to TRBJ1-5; 9 nucleotides line up with TRBD1. Looked up from germline, CDR1 is KGHSH and CDR2 is LQKENI. V gave up 3 bases and J gave up 1 base; unmatched junction bases: 4. The length of the CDR3 is 16 residues. The CDR3 bases are TGTGCCAGCTCACCGGGGACAGGGTCCAGCAATCAGCCCCAGCATTTT. It specifies CASSPGTGSSNQPQHF.

J is TRBJ1-1 and V is TRBV27; 8 nucleotides align to TRBD1. The junction had 9 bases not matched to a gene; V was cut back by 4 bases and J by 5 bases. This CDR3 contains 15 residues. Germline V CDR1 and CDR2: MNHEY, SMNVEV (reference sequence). The CDR3 DNA is TGTGCCAGCAGTTCCGGACAGGGCCGATATACTGAAGCTTTCTTT. Protein sequence: CASSSGQGRYTEAFF.

The chain links TRBV12-5 to TRBJ1-1; TRBD1 aligns across 7 bases. CDR1 and CDR2 from the germline V gene are LGHNT and FRNRAP. The CDR3 covers 15 residues. V was clipped by 5 bases and J by 6 bases; unmatched bases: 12. This chain's CDR3 is CASGPAQTGFAEAFF. In nucleotides, the CDR3 is TGTGCTAGTGGTCCCGCCCAGACAGGGTTCGCTGAAGCTTTCTTT. The whole variable domain, remainder taken from reference TRBV12-5 and TRBJ1-1, is DARVTQTPRHKVTEMGQEVTMRCQPILGHNTVFWYRQTMMQGLELLAYFRNRAPLDDSGMPKDRFSAEMPDATLATLKIQPSEPRDSAVYFCASGPAQTGFAEAFFGQGTRLTVV.

This chain uses TRBV12-3 or TRBV12-4 with TRBJ1-4; D is possibly TRBD1 (5 bases). This CDR3 has 12 residues. Trimming took 8 bases from V and 6 from J, leaving 10 bases between them. The CDR3 sequence is CASRRGDEKLFF. The CDR3 DNA is TGTGCCAGCCGACGGGGGGATGAAAAACTGTTTTTT.

V usage is TRBV19 and J usage is TRBJ1-5, with D perhaps matching TRBD1 (6 bases). This CDR3 comprises 16 residues. Germline V gives CDR1 LNHDA, CDR2 SQIVND (reference sequence). V was trimmed by 7 bases and J by 3 bases, leaving 19 bases between them. The CDR3 nucleotides are TGTGCCAGTATGGCAGGCGGACAGCGTTACAATCAGCCCCAGCATTTT. The encoded protein is CASMAGGQRYNQPQHF.